This T cell receptor (beta chain) was recovered during a study of T cells in Graves' hyperthyroidism and ophthalmopathy. This clonotype has at least ten counts. The CDR3 regions of TCR beta were amplified from RNA transcripts. The primer set for the first-round RT-PCR of the TCR CDR3 was HTBI. A single record per CDR3 protein comes from TCRdb applying MiXCR to the multiplex PCR reads. This sample yields hundreds of thousands of distinct CDR3 sequences, of which 13% to 15% are seen a single time; roughly 10% belongs to the top ten. The receptor was derived from a woman aged 18-30 years with Graves' hyperthyroidism. The sample taken for sequencing was blood.

The CDR3 nucleotides are TGCAGTGCTAGAGCCCTAGTCACCGGGGAGCTGTTTTTT. Its translation: CSARALVTGELFF. The genes are TRBV20-1 and TRBJ2-2; unclear D gene. V was shortened by 1 base and J by 4 bases, with 7 bases between the two germline ends. The CDR3 runs to 13 residues. Per germline, CDR1 DFQATT and CDR2 SNEGSKA (reference sequence).